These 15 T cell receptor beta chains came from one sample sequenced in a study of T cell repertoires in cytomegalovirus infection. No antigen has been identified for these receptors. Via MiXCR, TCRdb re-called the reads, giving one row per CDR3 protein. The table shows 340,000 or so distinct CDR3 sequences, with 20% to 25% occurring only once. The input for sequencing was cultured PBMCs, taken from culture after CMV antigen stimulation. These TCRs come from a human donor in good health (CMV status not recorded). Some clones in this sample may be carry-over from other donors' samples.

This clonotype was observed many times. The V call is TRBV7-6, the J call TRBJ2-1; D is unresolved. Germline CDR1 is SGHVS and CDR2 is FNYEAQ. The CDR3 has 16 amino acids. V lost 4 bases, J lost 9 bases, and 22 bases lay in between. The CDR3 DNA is TGTGCCAGCAGCTCACCCCGGGCGGAGATATTGGGTGAGCAGTTCTTC. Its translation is CASSSPRAEILGEQFF. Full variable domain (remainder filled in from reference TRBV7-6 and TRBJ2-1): GAGVSQSPRYKVTKRGQDVALRCDPISGHVSLYWYRQALGQGPEFLTYFNYEAQQDKSGLPNDRFSAERPEGSISTLTIQRTEQRDSAMYRCASSSPRAEILGEQFFGPGTRLTVL.

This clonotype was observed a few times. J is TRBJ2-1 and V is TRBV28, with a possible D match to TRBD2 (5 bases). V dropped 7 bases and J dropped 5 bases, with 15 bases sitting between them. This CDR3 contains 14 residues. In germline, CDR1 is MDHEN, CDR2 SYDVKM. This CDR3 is CASTTSGKDNEQFF. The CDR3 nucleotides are TGTGCCAGCACGACTTCCGGGAAAGACAATGAGCAGTTCTTC.

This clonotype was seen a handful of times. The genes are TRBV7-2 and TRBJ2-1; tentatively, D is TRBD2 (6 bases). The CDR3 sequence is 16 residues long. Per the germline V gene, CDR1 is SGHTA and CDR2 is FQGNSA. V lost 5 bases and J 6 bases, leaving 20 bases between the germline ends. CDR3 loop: CASSAGGTQPRNEQFF. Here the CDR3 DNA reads TGTGCCAGCAGCGCTGGGGGGACTCAGCCCCGCAATGAGCAGTTCTTC.

The CDR3 DNA reads TGTGCCAGCAGAAAACTAGGTGAAAACATTCAGTACTTC. This gives the protein CASRKLGENIQYF. V gene TRBV6-5 combines with J gene TRBJ2-4; tentative D call: TRBD2 (5 bases). The CDR3 is made up of 13 amino acids. Germline V gene lookup returns CDR1 MNHEY and CDR2 SVGAGI. V lost 6 bases to trimming and J lost 5 bases, with 11 bases between them.

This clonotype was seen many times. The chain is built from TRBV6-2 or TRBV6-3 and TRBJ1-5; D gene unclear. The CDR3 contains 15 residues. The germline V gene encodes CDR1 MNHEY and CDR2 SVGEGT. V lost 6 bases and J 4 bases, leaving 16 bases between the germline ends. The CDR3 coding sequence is TGTGCCAGCAGGGAAGAGCCTCGGGATAATCAGCCCCAGCATTTT. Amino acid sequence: CASREEPRDNQPQHF.

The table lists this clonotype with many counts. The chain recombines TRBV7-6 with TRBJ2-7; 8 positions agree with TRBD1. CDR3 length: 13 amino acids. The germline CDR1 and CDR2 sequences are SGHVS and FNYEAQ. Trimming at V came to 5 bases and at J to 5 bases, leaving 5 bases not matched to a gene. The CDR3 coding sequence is TGTGCCAGCAGCATCCAGACAGGGGACGAGCAGTACTTC. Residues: CASSIQTGDEQYF.

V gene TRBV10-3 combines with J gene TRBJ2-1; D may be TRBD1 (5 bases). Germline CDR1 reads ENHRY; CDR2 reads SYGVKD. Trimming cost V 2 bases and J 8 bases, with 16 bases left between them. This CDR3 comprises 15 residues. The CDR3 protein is CAISEGQGRWDEQFF. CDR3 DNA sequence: TGTGCCATCAGTGAGGGGCAGGGAAGGTGGGATGAGCAGTTCTTC.

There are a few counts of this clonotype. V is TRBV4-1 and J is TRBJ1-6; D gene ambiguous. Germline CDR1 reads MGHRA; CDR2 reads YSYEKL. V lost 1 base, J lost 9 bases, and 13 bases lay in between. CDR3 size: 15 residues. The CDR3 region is CASSQVGLNRSPLHF. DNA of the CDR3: TGCGCCAGCAGCCAAGTTGGGCTAAACCGTTCACCCCTCCACTTT.

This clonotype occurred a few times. The CDR3 coding sequence is TGTGCCAGCAACCCGCGGGACAGGGGCACAGATACGCAGTATTTT. This codes for CASNPRDRGTDTQYF. V usage is TRBV12-3 or TRBV12-4 and J usage is TRBJ2-3; 9 positions agree with TRBD1. V shed 7 bases and J 1 base; nucleotides not matched to a gene: 6. The CDR3 is made up of 15 amino acids.

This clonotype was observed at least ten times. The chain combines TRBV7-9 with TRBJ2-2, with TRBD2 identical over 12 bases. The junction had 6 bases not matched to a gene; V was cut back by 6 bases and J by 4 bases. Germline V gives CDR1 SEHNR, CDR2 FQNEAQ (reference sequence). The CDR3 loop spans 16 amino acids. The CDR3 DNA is TGTGCCAGCAGTTACCGACTAGCGGGAGCCACCGGGGAGCTGTTTTTT. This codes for CASSYRLAGATGELFF.

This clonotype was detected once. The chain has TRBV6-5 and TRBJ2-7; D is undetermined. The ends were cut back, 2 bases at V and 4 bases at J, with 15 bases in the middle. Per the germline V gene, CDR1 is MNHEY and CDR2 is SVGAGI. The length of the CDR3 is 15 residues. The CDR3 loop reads CASSYGIGMGYEQYF. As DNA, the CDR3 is TGTGCCAGCAGTTACGGAATAGGGATGGGATACGAGCAGTACTTC.

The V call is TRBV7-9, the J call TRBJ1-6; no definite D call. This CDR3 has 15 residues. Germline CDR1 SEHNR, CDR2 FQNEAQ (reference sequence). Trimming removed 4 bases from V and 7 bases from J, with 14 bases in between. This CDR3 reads CASSSLEGKNSPLHF. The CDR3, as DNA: TGTGCCAGCAGCTCCCTTGAAGGGAAGAATTCACCCCTCCACTTT.

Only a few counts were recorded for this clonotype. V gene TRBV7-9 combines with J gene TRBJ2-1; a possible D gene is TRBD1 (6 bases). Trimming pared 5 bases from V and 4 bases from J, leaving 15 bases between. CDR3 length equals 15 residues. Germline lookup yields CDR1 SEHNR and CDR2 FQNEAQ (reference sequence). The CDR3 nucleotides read TGTGCCAGCAGCCCTGCAGGGGCCCGGTACAATGAGCAGTTCTTC. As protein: CASSPAGARYNEQFF.

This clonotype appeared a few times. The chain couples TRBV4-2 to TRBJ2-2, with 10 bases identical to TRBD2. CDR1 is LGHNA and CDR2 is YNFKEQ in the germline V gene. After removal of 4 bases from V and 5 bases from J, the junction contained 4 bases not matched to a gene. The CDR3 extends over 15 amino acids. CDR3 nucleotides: TGTGCCAGCAGCCCTAGCGGGAGTACGACCGGGGAGCTGTTTTTT. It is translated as CASSPSGSTTGELFF.

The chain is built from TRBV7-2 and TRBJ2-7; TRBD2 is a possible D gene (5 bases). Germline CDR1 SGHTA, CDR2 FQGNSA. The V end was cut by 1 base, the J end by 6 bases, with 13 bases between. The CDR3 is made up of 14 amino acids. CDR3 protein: CASSLDRRVGEQYV. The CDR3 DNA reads TGTGCCAGCAGCTTAGATCGGCGGGTGGGCGAGCAGTACGTC.